This record concerns one T cell receptor (beta chain) sequence. These data belong to a study of cytomegalovirus exposure and HLA in healthy donors. The CDR3 is 15 residues long. CDR1 and CDR2 (germline): SQVTM, ANQGSEA. V was pared by 7 bases and J by 0 bases, with 13 bases between. PCR was performed using 60 Vbeta and 13 Jbeta primers. Sequencing was performed with immunoSEQ multiplex PCR; in TCRdb, only in-frame clones are kept and a portion is missing. The sample has around 95,000 clones, approximately 83% seen once; the top ten hold under 4.5%. This clonotype was sampled from a female donor in good health and CMV-seropositive. What was sequenced was PBMCs. The gene calls are TRBV29-1 and TRBJ2-6; D possibly corresponds to TRBD2 (5 bases). The CDR3 region has the DNA TGCAGCGCTGACACGGCGGGCTCTGGGGCCAACGTCCTGACTTTC. Translating it yields CSADTAGSGANVLTF.